Below are 27 T cell receptor beta chains sequenced from a single sample in a study of T cell repertoires in cytomegalovirus infection. One entry per CDR3 protein, called by TCRdb with MiXCR from the reads. The sample has some 400,000 distinct CDR3 sequences, about a sixth seen once. The sample consisted of PBMCs. All receptors come from a human donor in good health (CMV status not recorded). Some clones in this sample may be carry-over from other donors' samples.

The chain employs TRBV18 and TRBJ1-1; 10 positions match TRBD1. Germline lookup yields CDR1 KGHSH and CDR2 LQKENI. J lost 6 bases, V lost 3 bases, and 4 bases had no gene match. The CDR3 is 14 residues long. CDR3 bases: TGTGCCAGCTCACCGGTTGGGACAGGGGCTGAAGCTTTCTTT. Translation: CASSPVGTGAEAFF.

This clonotype has more than one count but fewer than ten. This chain connects TRBV7-2 to TRBJ2-5; D ambiguous. Per the germline V gene, CDR1 is SGHTA and CDR2 is FQGNSA. The CDR3 is 11 amino acids. Trimming stripped 5 bases from V and 7 bases from J, with 8 bases between. The CDR3 DNA reads as TGTGCCAGCAGCCGAAGAGGGACCCAGTACTTC. The encoded protein is CASSRRGTQYF.

The J gene is TRBJ2-7, the V gene TRBV10-3; no clear D. Trimming removed 6 bases at V and 5 bases at J, with 8 bases between. The CDR3 contains 11 residues. The germline V gene encodes CDR1 ENHRY and CDR2 SYGVKD. CDR3 nucleotides: TGTGCCATCAGCGGCGTCAACGAGCAGTACTTC. Translating it yields CAISGVNEQYF.

This clonotype appeared many times. CDR3 amino acids: CASTRTGDGNTIYF. CDR3 DNA: TGTGCCAGCACCCGGACAGGGGACGGAAACACCATATATTTT. The rearrangement links TRBV7-2 to TRBJ1-3; 9 nucleotides align to TRBD1. Germline assignment: CDR1 SGHTA and CDR2 FQGNSA. Trimming cost V 7 bases and J 4 bases; bases outside gene matches: 5. The CDR3 is 14 amino acids.

The chain joins TRBV23-1 to TRBJ2-7, with D uncertain. Being an ORF, TRBV23-1 has a function that is uncertain. The CDR3 loop spans 12 amino acids. Between the trimmed V and J ends, which lost 3 bases and 7 bases, there was a span of 10 bases. CDR3 amino acids: CASSQGKTEQYF. CDR3 in DNA: TGCGCCAGCAGTCAGGGGAAAACAGAGCAGTACTTC.

This clonotype was counted between two and nine times. The rearrangement links TRBV20-1 to TRBJ2-1; D perhaps matches TRBD2 (5 bases). Germline CDR1 and CDR2: DFQATT and SNEGSKA (reference sequence). The CDR3 has 12 residues. This CDR3 reads CRLVAPYNEQFF. The CDR3 bases are TGCAGACTAGTGGCCCCCTACAATGAGCAGTTCTTC.

This clonotype was recorded at least ten times. The J gene is TRBJ1-2, the V gene TRBV12-3 or TRBV12-4; no definite D call. The CDR3 extends over 13 amino acids. Trimming stripped 10 bases from V and 3 bases from J, with 15 bases between. The CDR3 sequence is CAIYPGDDYGYTF. CDR3 in DNA: TGTGCCATATACCCGGGCGACGACTATGGCTACACCTTC.

This clonotype came up many times. The J gene is TRBJ1-6, the V gene TRBV11-2; D ambiguous. The CDR3 spans 16 residues. Germline values: CDR1 SGHAT, CDR2 FQNNGV. Trimming left V 8 bases short and J 0 bases short, with 14 bases between. CDR3 loop: CASHRTGSSYNSPLHF. DNA of the CDR3: TGTGCCAGCCACCGGACGGGTAGCTCCTATAATTCACCCCTCCACTTT.

This clonotype has ten or more counts. The V and J genes are TRBV5-1 and TRBJ1-1; 9 bases match TRBD1. V lost 3 bases, J lost 1 base, and 1 base stayed unmatched. Germline V gene lookup returns CDR1 SGHRS and CDR2 YFSETQ. This CDR3 comprises 14 residues. CDR3 region: CASSWTGANTEAFF. DNA of the CDR3: TGCGCCAGCAGCTGGACAGGGGCGAACACTGAAGCTTTCTTT.

This clonotype was seen only a few times. The V and J genes are TRBV6-2 or TRBV6-3 and TRBJ1-2, with 7 bases fitting TRBD1. The J segment lost 3 bases and the V segment lost 5 bases, leaving 21 bases of the junction unmatched. Germline loops: CDR1 MNHEY, CDR2 SVGEGT. The CDR3 length is 19 residues. The CDR3 region is CASSPATGTVFFSDYGYTF. CDR3 in DNA: TGTGCCAGCAGTCCGGCTACCGGGACAGTCTTTTTTTCGGACTATGGCTACACCTTC.

The V and J genes are TRBV29-1 and TRBJ2-1; D is perhaps TRBD2 (6 bases). Germline loops: CDR1 SQVTM, CDR2 ANQGSEA. This CDR3 region has 16 residues. Between the trimmed V and J ends, which lost 3 bases and 7 bases, there was a span of 22 bases. CDR3 coding DNA: TGCAGCGTTGAGGGGGAGTTCGGGAGTTTCAGTAATGAGCAGTTCTTC. Protein product: CSVEGEFGSFSNEQFF.

This clonotype was seen ten or more times. The genes are TRBV7-8 and TRBJ2-7; D may be TRBD1 (6 bases). This CDR3 is built from 14 residues. Germline V CDR1 and CDR2: SGHVS, FQNEAQ. The V end was cut by 5 bases, the J end by 4 bases, with 15 bases between. CDR3 loop: CASSVGQREYEQYF. As DNA, the CDR3 is TGTGCCAGCAGCGTCGGACAGAGGGAATACGAGCAGTACTTC.

The gene calls are TRBV5-6 and TRBJ2-3; D ambiguous. Germline V gene lookup returns CDR1 SGHDT and CDR2 YYEEEE. The CDR3 has 14 residues. Trimming removed 3 bases from V and 6 bases from J, with 14 bases in between. This chain's CDR3 is CASSSGWVVDTQYF. As DNA, the CDR3 is TGTGCCAGCAGCTCGGGCTGGGTGGTGGATACGCAGTATTTT.

There are many counts of this clonotype. V is TRBV7-2 and J is TRBJ1-5, with unresolved D. Germline values: CDR1 SGHTA, CDR2 FQGNSA. Trimming removed 5 bases at V and 4 bases at J, with 12 bases between. This CDR3 comprises 14 residues. CDR3 residues: CASSQTNWNQPQHF. CDR3 sequence (DNA): TGTGCCAGCAGCCAAACGAACTGGAATCAGCCCCAGCATTTT.

Ten or more counts support this clonotype. The chain has TRBV7-2 and TRBJ1-1; D gene unclear. V was clipped by 1 base and J by 7 bases, with 13 bases between them. The CDR3 length is 14 residues. Germline CDR1 is SGHTA and CDR2 is FQGNSA. CDR3 DNA: TGTGCCAGCAGCTTAGAGGGAGACGTCGGTGAAGCTTTCTTT. The encoded protein is CASSLEGDVGEAFF.

This rearrangement joins TRBV9 to TRBJ2-3; the D call may be TRBD1 or TRBD2 (5 bases each). From germline, CDR1 is SGDLS and CDR2 YYNGEE. The ends were cut back, 0 bases at V and 2 bases at J, with 13 bases in the middle. The CDR3 loop spans 16 amino acids. CDR3: CASSVGGKGNTDTQYF. The DNA for the CDR3 is TGTGCCAGCAGCGTAGGGGGGAAGGGGAACACAGATACGCAGTATTTT.

In its sample, this clonotype was seen a few times. The chain uses TRBV5-5 and TRBJ1-1, with 8 nucleotides matching TRBD1. The V gene end was trimmed by 4 bases and the J gene end by 3 bases; junction bases not matched to a gene: 5. This CDR3 has 14 amino acids. Per the germline V gene, CDR1 is SGHKS and CDR2 is YYEKEE (reference sequence). The chain's CDR3 is CASSQNRGYTEAFF. CDR3 coding DNA: TGTGCCAGCAGCCAGAACAGGGGGTACACTGAAGCTTTCTTT.

This clonotype was detected only a few times. This chain joins TRBV7-9 and TRBJ2-2; D not resolved. Germline V gene lookup returns CDR1 SEHNR and CDR2 FQNEAQ (reference sequence). The ends were cut back, 5 bases at V and 8 bases at J, with 9 bases in the middle. CDR3 length equals 12 residues. The CDR3 DNA reads as TGTGCCAGCAGCCTTACTATTGGGGAGCTGTTTTTT. Amino acid sequence: CASSLTIGELFF.

The chain employs TRBV29-1 and TRBJ2-7; D remains unclear. The germline V gene encodes CDR1 SQVTM and CDR2 ANQGSEA. V lost 0 bases and J 0 bases, leaving 9 bases between the germline ends. CDR3 length: 14 residues. CDR3 sequence reads: CSVEDPGSSYEQYF. DNA of the CDR3: TGCAGCGTTGAAGATCCAGGATCCTCCTACGAGCAGTACTTC.

The chain uses TRBV12-3 or TRBV12-4 and TRBJ1-5, with 7 bases aligning to TRBD1. This CDR3 has 14 amino acids. V shed 5 bases and J 5 bases; nucleotides not matched to a gene: 6. The CDR3 sequence is CASSEGQRDQPQHF. The CDR3 bases are TGTGCCAGCAGTGAGGGACAGAGGGATCAGCCCCAGCATTTT.

This clonotype was detected many times. The chain couples TRBV7-6 to TRBJ1-5; possibly TRBD1 for D (6 bases). Looked up from germline, CDR1 is SGHVS and CDR2 is FNYEAQ. Deletions cut 4 bases from V and 3 bases from J, with 13 bases between. The CDR3 totals 15 residues. The CDR3 is CASSSIQGLNQPQHF. CDR3 DNA sequence: TGTGCCAGCAGCTCAATACAGGGCCTCAATCAGCCCCAGCATTTT.

In this sample, this clonotype turned up many times. The CDR3 here is CASSREGDRANSPLHF. The CDR3 DNA follows: TGTGCCAGCAGCCGAGAGGGGGACAGGGCTAATTCACCCCTCCACTTT. The chain links TRBV7-8 to TRBJ1-6, with 9 bases lining up with TRBD1. V lost 5 bases, J lost 6 bases, and 8 bases stayed unmatched. The CDR3 length is 16 residues. In germline, CDR1 is SGHVS, CDR2 FQNEAQ.

The chain employs TRBV6-5 and TRBJ1-2; D is perhaps TRBD1 (6 bases). Germline lookup yields CDR1 MNHEY and CDR2 SVGAGI. Trimming cost V 4 bases and J 1 base, with 19 bases left between them. The CDR3 loop spans 17 amino acids. The CDR3: CASSLTPAGTHNYGYTF. Written as DNA, the CDR3 is TGTGCCAGCAGTTTAACCCCTGCCGGGACACATAACTATGGCTACACCTTC.

V usage is TRBV5-1 and J usage is TRBJ2-5; 11 positions match TRBD2. J gave up 5 bases and V 3 bases, and 9 bases lay outside the gene matches. This CDR3 comprises 16 residues. Germline values: CDR1 SGHRS, CDR2 YFSETQ. DNA of the CDR3: TGCGCCAGCAGCTGGACAACTAGCGGGAGTGCGGAGACCCAGTACTTC. Amino acids: CASSWTTSGSAETQYF.

This clonotype was seen more than once but under ten times. The chain recombines TRBV2 with TRBJ2-2; TRBD1 aligns across 10 bases. Losses at the gene ends were 6 bases for V and 6 bases for J; bases not matched to a gene: 4. CDR1 and CDR2 (germline): SNHLY, FYNNEI. The CDR3 loop spans 14 amino acids. CDR3 coding DNA: TGTGCCAGCAGAAGACAGGGGGCGGCCGGGGAGCTGTTTTTT. Its translation is CASRRQGAAGELFF.

This clonotype was recorded a few times. The chain employs TRBV7-4 and TRBJ2-5; the D gene is possibly TRBD2 (5 bases). The CDR3 extends over 17 amino acids. V was shortened by 1 base and J by 5 bases, with 20 bases between the two germline ends. Germline V gene lookup returns CDR1 SGHVT and CDR2 SQSDAQ. This CDR3 is CASSLEEGLTIRETQYF. The DNA for the CDR3 is TGTGCCAGCAGCTTAGAAGAGGGATTAACTATACGGGAGACCCAGTACTTC.

This clonotype was detected a few times. The chain combines TRBV5-1 with TRBJ2-1; 9 nucleotides line up with TRBD1. Losses at the gene ends were 4 bases for V and 6 bases for J; bases not matched to a gene: 11. Germline V gene lookup returns CDR1 SGHRS and CDR2 YFSETQ. The CDR3 extends over 16 amino acids. CDR3 DNA: TGCGCCAGCAGCCCCGGAGGGGGACAGGGTGTCAATGAGCAGTTCTTC. Translating it yields CASSPGGGQGVNEQFF.